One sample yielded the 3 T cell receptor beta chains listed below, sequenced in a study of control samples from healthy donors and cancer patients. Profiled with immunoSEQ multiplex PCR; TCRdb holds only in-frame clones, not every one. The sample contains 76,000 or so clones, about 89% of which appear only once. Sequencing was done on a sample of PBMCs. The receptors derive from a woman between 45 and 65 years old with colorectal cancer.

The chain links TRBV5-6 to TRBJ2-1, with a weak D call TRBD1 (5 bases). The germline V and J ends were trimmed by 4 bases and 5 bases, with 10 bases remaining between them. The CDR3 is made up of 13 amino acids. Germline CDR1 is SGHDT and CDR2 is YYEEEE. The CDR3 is CASSVPRDNEQFF. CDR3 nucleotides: TGTGCCAGCAGCGTCCCCAGGGACAATGAGCAGTTCTTC. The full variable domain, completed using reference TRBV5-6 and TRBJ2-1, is DAGVTQSPTHLIKTRGQQVTLRCSPKSGHDTVSWYQQALGQGPQFIFQYYEEEERQRGNFPDRFSGHQFPNYSSELNVNALLLGDSALYLCASSVPRDNEQFFGPGTRLTVL.

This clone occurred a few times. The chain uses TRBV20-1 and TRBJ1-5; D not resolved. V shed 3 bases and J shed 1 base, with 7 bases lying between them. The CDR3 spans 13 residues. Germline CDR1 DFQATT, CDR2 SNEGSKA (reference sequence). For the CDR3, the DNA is TGCAGTGCTAGTGTAGGAAGCAATCAGCCCCAGCATTTT. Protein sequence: CSASVGSNQPQHF.

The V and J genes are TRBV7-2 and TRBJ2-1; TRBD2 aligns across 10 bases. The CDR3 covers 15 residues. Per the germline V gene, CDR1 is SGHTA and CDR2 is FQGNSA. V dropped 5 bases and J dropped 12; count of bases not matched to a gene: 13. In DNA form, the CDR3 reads TGTGCCAGCAGCCTCGGGATAGCGGGGGGCCGGGGGCAGTTCTTC. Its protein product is CASSLGIAGGRGQFF. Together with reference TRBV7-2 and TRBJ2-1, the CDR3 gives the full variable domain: GAGVSQSPSNKVTEKGKDVELRCDPISGHTALYWYRQSLGQGLEFLIYFQGNSAPDKSGLPSDRFSAERTGGSVSTLTIQRTQQEDSAVYLCASSLGIAGGRGQFFGPGTRLTVL.